The rows below give T cell receptor beta chains drawn from one sample of a study of CXCR4 blockade with PD-1 therapy in pancreatic cancer. Using immunoSEQ multiplex PCR, the repertoire was profiled, and TCRdb retains in-frame clones only, with some absent. The sample holds around 20 clones. These receptors lack a known antigen. Specimen: cultured tumor tissue, collected after roughly four days in culture. These receptors originate from a human donor with pancreatic ductal adenocarcinoma. The CDR3 runs from the conserved cysteine through the conserved F or W. A D gene is named only where the DNA matches it firmly. Size tells how often a clone was seen (once, few, many) or the class of an expanded clone, and some rows leave it out.

v_call	clone_size	j_call	d_call	cdr3_aa	cdr3_nt
TRBV11-3	.	TRBJ1-4	.	CASSFGFGGPNEKLFF	TGTGCCAGCAGCTTTGGGTTTGGGGGGCCTAATGAAAAACTGTTTTTT
TRBV6-8	.	TRBJ2-7	TRBD2	CASSDSGLAGSYEQYF	TGTGCCAGCAGTGACTCGGGACTAGCGGGCTCCTACGAGCAGTACTTC
TRBV6-8	few	TRBJ2-1	TRBD1	CASSASRDSYNEQFF	TGTGCCAGCAGTGCCTCCCGGGACAGTTACAATGAGCAGTTCTTC
TRBV11-3	hyperexpanded	TRBJ2-3	TRBD2	CASSGATSGGTTDTQYF	TGTGCCAGCAGCGGGGCGACTAGCGGGGGGACCACAGATACGCAGTATTTT
TRBV5-1	.	TRBJ2-2	.	CASSGGSYANTGELFF	TGCGCCAGCAGCGGCGGCTCGTACGCGAACACCGGGGAGCTGTTTTTT
TRBV7-4	.	TRBJ1-1	.	CASSLQVFGEAFF	TGTGCCAGCAGCCTGCAGGTTTTCGGTGAAGCTTTCTTT
TRBV30	.	TRBJ1-1	.	CAWSVRAGSTEAFF	TGTGCCTGGAGTGTAAGGGCGGGGAGCACTGAAGCTTTCTTT
TRBV5-1	once	TRBJ2-7	.	CASRWGTATRNEQYF	TGCGCCAGCAGATGGGGGACGGCGACTAGGAACGAGCAGTACTTC